This TCR beta chain comes out of a study of blood T cell repertoires in COVID-19. Study-wide context: T cells, B-cell-depleted T cells, or PBMCs supplied cDNA or gDNA.

Per the authors' pipeline: Amplification of reference gene primers was used by the study to estimate nucleated cell counts. Data came from immunoSEQ multiplex PCR; TCRdb stores just in-frame clones and leaves some out. The DNA was the basis for D and trimming; V, J and clone size are from that table. The profile shows 19,000 or so clones, around nine tenths of them singletons. This clone came up once. Germline V gives CDR1 LNHNV, CDR2 YYDKDF (reference sequence). Trimming cost V 6 bases and J 1 base; bases outside gene matches: 4. The CDR3 totals 14 residues. Sequenced sample: peripheral blood. This receptor was obtained from a man aged 35 to 55 with active COVID-19. The V and J genes are TRBV15 and TRBJ2-5, with 8 bases that match TRBD2. The CDR3 sequence is CATSKTSGQETQYF. The CDR3 coding sequence is TGTGCCACCAGTAAAACTAGCGGCCAAGAGACCCAGTACTTC.